This T cell receptor (beta chain) is drawn from a study of cytotoxic CD8 clonotypes in ibrutinib-treated CLL. Points from the study as a whole: Sustained-remission and progressing patients diverged in sampling times.

Cryopreserved PBMCs supplied about 2.1 micrograms of genomic DNA for TCR beta libraries. Assay: immunoSEQ multiplex PCR; the TCRdb copy retains only in-frame clones and omits some. The sample lists just under 70,000 clones; about two thirds were seen once. The CDR3 loop spans 15 amino acids. Germline V gives CDR1 LGHNA, CDR2 YSLEER. The J segment lost 0 bases and the V segment lost 3 bases, leaving 0 bases of the junction unmatched. This clone was observed a single time. Antigen: not known. The rearrangement links TRBV4-3 to TRBJ2-2; TRBD2 matches at 8 bases. The clonotype comes from a human donor with chronic lymphocytic leukemia. The sequences come from PBMCs, collected after 12 months of ibrutinib treatment. Here the CDR3 DNA reads TGCGCCAGCAGCCACGGGGGGGCGAACACCGGGGAGCTGTTTTTT. Its translation: CASSHGGANTGELFF.